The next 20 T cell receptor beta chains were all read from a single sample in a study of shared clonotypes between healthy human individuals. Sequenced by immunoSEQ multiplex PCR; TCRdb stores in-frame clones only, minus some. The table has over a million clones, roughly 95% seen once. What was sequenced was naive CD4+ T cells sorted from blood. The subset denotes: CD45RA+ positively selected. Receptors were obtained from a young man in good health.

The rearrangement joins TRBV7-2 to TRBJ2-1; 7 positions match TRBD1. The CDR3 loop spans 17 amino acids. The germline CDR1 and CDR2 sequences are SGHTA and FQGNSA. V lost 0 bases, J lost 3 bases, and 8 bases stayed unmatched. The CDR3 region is CASSLASDRAGYNEQFF. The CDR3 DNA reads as TGTGCCAGCAGCTTAGCAAGTGACAGGGCGGGCTACAATGAGCAGTTCTTC.

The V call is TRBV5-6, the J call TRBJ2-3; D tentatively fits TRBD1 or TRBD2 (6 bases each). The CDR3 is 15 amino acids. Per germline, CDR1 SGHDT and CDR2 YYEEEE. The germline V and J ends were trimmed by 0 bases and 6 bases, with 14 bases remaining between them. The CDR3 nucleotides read TGTGCCAGCAGCTTGGTTTCTAGGGGGGCGGATACGCAGTATTTT. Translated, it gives CASSLVSRGADTQYF.

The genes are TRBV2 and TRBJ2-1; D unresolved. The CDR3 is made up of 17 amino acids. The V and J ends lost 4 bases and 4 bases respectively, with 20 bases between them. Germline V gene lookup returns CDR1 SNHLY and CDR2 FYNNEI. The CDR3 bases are TGTGCCAGCAGTGGCGATAAACCGGGCCTACGGTACAATGAGCAGTTCTTC. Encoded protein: CASSGDKPGLRYNEQFF.

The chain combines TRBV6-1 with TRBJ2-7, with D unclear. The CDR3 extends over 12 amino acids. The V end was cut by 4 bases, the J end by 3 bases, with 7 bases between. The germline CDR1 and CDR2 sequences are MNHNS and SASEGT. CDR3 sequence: CASSVSDYEQYF. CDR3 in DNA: TGTGCCAGCAGTGTATCCGACTACGAGCAGTACTTC.

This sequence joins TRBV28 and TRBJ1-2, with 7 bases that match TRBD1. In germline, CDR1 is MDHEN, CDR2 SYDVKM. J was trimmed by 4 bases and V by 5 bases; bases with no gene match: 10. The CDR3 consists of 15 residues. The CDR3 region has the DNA TGTGCCAGCAGTCGAATCGACAGGGCCCTCTATGGCTACACCTTC. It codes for CASSRIDRALYGYTF.

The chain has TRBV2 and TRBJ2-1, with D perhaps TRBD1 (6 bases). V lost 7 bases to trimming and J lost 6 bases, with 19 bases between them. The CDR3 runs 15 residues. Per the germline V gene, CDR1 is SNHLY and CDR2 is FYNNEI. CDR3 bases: TGTGCCAGCACAAGTTTAGGGGGTCGCCCCAATGAGCAGTTCTTC. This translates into CASTSLGGRPNEQFF.

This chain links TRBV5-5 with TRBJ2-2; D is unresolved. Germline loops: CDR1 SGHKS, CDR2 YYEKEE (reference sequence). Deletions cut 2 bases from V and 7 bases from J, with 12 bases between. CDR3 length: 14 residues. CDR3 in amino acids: CASSLEPLDGELFF. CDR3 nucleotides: TGTGCCAGCAGCTTAGAACCCTTGGACGGGGAGCTGTTTTTT.

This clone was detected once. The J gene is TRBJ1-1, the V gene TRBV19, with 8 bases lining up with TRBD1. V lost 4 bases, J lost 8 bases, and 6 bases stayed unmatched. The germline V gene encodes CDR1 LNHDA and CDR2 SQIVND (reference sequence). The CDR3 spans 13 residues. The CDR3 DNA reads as TGTGCCAGTAGTACCGGACAGGGCGTCGAAGCTTTCTTT. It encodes CASSTGQGVEAFF.

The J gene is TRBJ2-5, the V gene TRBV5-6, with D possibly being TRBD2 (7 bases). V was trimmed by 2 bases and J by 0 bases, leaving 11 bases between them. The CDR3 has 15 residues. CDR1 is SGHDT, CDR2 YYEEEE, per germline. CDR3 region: CASSFKGGYQETQYF. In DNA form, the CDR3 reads TGTGCCAGCAGCTTTAAGGGGGGGTACCAAGAGACCCAGTACTTC.

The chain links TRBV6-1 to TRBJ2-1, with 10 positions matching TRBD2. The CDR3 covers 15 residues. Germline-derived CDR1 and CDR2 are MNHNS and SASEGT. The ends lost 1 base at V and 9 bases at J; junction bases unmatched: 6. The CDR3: CASSEVLAGAGEQFF. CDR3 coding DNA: TGTGCCAGCAGTGAAGTCCTAGCGGGAGCGGGTGAGCAGTTCTTC.

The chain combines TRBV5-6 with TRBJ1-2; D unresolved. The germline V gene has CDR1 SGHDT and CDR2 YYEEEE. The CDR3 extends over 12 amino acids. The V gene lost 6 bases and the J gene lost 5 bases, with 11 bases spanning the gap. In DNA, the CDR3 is TGTGCCAGCACCTTACGGTTATATGGCTACACCTTC. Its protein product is CASTLRLYGYTF.

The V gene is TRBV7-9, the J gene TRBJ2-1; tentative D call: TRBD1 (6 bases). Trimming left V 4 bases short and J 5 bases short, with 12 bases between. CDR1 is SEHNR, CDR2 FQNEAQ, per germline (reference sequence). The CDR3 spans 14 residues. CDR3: CASSSRQVNNEQFF. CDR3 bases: TGTGCCAGCAGCTCGCGACAGGTGAACAATGAGCAGTTCTTC.

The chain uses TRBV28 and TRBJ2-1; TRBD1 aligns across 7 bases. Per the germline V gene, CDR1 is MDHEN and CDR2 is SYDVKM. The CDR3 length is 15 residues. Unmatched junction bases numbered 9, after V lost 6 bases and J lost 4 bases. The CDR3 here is CASSLQGVVYNEQFF. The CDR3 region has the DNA TGTGCCAGCAGCTTGCAGGGGGTTGTTTACAATGAGCAGTTCTTC. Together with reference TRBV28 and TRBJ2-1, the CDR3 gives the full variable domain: DVKVTQSSRYLVKRTGEKVFLECVQDMDHENMFWYRQDPGLGLRLIYFSYDVKMKEKGDIPEGYSVSREKKERFSLILESASTNQTSMYLCASSLQGVVYNEQFFGPGTRLTVL.

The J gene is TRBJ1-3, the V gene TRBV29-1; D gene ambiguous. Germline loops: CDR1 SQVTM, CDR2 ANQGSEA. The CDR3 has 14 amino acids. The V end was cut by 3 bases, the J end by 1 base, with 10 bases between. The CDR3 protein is CSVDTTSSGNTIYF. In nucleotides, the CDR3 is TGCAGCGTTGACACGACAAGTTCTGGAAACACCATATATTTT.

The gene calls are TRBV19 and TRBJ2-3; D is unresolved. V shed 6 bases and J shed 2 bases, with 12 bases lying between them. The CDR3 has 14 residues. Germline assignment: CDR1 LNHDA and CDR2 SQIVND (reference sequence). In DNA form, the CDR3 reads TGTGCCAGTAGATCAAGTCCAAACACAGATACGCAGTATTTT. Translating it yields CASRSSPNTDTQYF.

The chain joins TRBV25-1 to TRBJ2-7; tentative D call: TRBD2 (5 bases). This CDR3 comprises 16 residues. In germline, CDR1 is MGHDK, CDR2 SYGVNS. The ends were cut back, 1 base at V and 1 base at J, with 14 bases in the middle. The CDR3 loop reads CASSELGSGRSYEQYF. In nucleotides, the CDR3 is TGTGCCAGCAGTGAATTAGGGAGCGGTAGGTCCTACGAGCAGTACTTC.

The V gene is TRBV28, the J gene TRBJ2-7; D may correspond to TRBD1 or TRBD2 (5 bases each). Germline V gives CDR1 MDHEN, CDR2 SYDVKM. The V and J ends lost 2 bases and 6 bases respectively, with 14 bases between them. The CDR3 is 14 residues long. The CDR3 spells CASSLRGHYPEQYF. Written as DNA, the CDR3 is TGTGCCAGCAGTTTACGGGGCCACTATCCCGAGCAGTACTTC.

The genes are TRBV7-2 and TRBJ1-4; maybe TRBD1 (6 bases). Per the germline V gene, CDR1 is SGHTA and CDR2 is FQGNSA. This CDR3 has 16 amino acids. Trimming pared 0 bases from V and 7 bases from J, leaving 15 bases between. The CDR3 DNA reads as TGTGCCAGCAGCTTAGCAATACAGGGCCGGGGTGAAAAACTGTTTTTT. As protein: CASSLAIQGRGEKLFF.

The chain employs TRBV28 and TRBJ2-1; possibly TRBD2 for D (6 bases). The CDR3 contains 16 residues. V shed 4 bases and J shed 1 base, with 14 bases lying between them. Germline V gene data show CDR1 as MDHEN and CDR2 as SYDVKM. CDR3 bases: TGTGCCAGCAGTTCGCAGCGGGCCCCGTCCTACAATGAGCAGTTCTTC. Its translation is CASSSQRAPSYNEQFF.

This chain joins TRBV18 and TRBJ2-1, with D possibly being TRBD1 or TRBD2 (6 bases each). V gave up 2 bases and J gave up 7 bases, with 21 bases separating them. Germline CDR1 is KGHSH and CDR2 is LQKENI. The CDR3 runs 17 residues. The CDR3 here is CASSPNQWGARGNEQFF. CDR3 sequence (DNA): TGTGCCAGCTCACCAAACCAGTGGGGGGCCCGGGGAAATGAGCAGTTCTTC.